A single TCR beta chain is shown here with its context. Its antigen is as yet unknown. Likely a read error: the CDR3 ends without its conserved phenylalanine or tryptophan. TCR alpha and beta CDR3 regions were amplified from RNA using iRepertoire nested multiplex PCR. TCRdb re-called the multiplex PCR reads with MiXCR, one entry per CDR3 protein. The sample lists 300,000 to 450,000 distinct CDR3 sequences, roughly two fifths seen once, with approximately 12% in the top ten. This sample is drawn from a study of glioma-infiltrating T cells. About the study: WHO grade II oligodendrogliomas or astrocytomas, plus non-recurrent WHO grade IV glioblastomas, were sampled. About a million peripheral T cells were targeted at roughly 4.5- to 11-fold coverage. Study-wide results and caveats: Shared blood CDR3 signature motifs marked patients with low tissue-blood divergence. Tissue-blood divergence was below expectation in non-neoplastic patients, above in gliomas.

Germline CDR1 SNHLY, CDR2 FYNNEI. This CDR3 has 13 residues. The ends were cut back, 9 bases at V and 0 bases at J, with 12 bases in the middle. V usage is TRBV2 and J usage is TRBJ2-7; D perhaps matches TRBD1 (6 bases). This TCR was sampled from a human donor with low-grade glioma or glioblastoma, undergoing nonglioma brain surgery, or in good health (not recorded which). The sequenced sample was glioma tissue, nonneoplastic brain tissue, or PBMCs (not recorded which). The CDR3 bases are TGTGCCAGTGTACGACAGGTCTCCTACGAGCAGTACTCC. Translated, it gives CASVRQVSYEQYS.